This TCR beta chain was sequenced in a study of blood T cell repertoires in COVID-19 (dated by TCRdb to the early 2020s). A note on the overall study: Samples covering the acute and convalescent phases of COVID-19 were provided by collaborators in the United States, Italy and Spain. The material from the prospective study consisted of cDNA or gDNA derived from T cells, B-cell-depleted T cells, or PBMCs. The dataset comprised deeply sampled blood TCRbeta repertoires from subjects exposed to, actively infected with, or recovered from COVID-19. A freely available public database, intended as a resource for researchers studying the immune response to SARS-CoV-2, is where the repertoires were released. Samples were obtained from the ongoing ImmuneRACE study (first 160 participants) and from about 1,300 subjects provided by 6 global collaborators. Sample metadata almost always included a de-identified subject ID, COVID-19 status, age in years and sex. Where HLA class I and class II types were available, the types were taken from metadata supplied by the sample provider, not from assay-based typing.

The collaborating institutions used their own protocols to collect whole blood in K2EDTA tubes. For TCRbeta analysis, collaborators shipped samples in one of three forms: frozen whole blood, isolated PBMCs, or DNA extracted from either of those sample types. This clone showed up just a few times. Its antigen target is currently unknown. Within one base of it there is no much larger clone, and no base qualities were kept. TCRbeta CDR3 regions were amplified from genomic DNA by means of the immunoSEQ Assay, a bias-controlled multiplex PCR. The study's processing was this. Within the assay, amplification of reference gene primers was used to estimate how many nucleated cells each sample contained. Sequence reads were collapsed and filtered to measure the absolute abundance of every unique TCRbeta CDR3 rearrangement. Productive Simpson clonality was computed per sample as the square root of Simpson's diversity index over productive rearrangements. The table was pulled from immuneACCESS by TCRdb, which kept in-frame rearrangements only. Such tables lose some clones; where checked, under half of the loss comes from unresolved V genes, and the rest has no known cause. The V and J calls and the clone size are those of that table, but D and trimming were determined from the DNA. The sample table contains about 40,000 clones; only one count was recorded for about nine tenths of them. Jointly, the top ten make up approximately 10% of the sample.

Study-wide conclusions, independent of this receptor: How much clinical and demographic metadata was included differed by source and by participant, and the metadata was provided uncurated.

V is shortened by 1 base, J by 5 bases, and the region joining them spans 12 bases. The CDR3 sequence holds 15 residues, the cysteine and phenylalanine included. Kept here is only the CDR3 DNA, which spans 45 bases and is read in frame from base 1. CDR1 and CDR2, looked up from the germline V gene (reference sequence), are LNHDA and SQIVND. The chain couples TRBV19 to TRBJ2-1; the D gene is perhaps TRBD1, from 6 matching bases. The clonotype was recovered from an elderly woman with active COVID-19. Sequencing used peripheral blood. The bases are TGTGCCAGTAGTATAGTCAGGGGCCCCAACAATGAGCAGTTCTTC. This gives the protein CASSIVRGPNNEQFF.